This T cell receptor (beta chain) originates from a study of T cell clusters in autoimmune cytopenias (dated by TCRdb to between 2017 and 2020). For the wider study: A median TRB sequencing depth of 51,575 reads per sample was reached, and a median of approximately 2,300 distinct TRB clonotypes per sample was obtained. In autoimmune cytopenia patients, peripheral blood TRB and IGH repertoires were sequenced during active disease and over treatment follow-up, together with healthy, CLL and autoimmune hepatitis controls. The study aimed to test whether autoimmune cytopenia patients carry a disease-specific immune repertoire signature usable as a blood-based biomarker. Study-wide conclusions, independent of this receptor: The cluster-lack signature was not observed for secondary cytopenia versus CLL, as the signature was apparently masked by the dominant lymphoma-associated repertoire. TRB repertoire shifts, with less even repertoires observed in secondary cytopenia and CLL, were mostly attributed to lymphoma bias rather than autoimmunity. A lack of physiological T cell clusters in primary autoimmune cytopenia patients was suggested by GLIPH, as 51 clusters were found to be exclusive to healthy donors versus roughly 18 exclusive to patients. Compared with active autoimmune hepatitis patients, healthy donors had almost three times as many exclusive TRB clusters, a finding consistent with an autoimmunity-wide signature. The T cell clusters were only ever defined in silico, so experimental validation of their functional role was still needed.

Counted from cysteine to phenylalanine, this CDR3 has 14 amino acids. The record lacks a DNA sequence. Per sample, approximately 250 ng of peripheral blood genomic DNA, 35,000 to 45,000 genome equivalents, was used for TRB amplification. TRB rearrangements were amplified by multiplex PCR using a touch-down protocol with TRB-A and TRB-B primer pools mixed in one tube. Illumina adapters and sample indices were attached to the amplicons through two consecutive PCR reactions using Phusion HS II polymerase. The amplicons were gel-purified using the NucleoSpin Gel and PCR Clean-up kit, after which quantification was performed by Qubit and quality was checked on an Agilent 2100 Bioanalyzer. Libraries were sequenced on an Illumina MiSeq using 600-cycle, single-indexed, paired-end runs. On the authors' methods: MiXCR version 2.1.12, together with the default MiXCR reference library, was used to align and assemble the TRB reads. A clone was defined by each unique CDR3 nucleotide sequence, and the analysis included only productive sequences supported by at least two reads. To assess repertoire diversity, an R script computed alpha-parameterized diversity profiles (alpha 0 to 5), which included the Shannon (alpha 1) and Simpson (alpha 2) indices. The tcR package was used to compute combinatorial TRB VJ usage, and cohorts were compared on this usage by principal component analysis with ade4. TCRbeta CDR3s were clustered with GLIPH on cohort pairs matched by age and read depth, and cluster frequencies were compared by Wilcoxon test. After the reads were reprocessed by TCRdb, one entry was made per CDR3 protein sequence, with no DNA. The V and J calls were determined by TCRdb, not by the authors. The sample table includes about 12,000 distinct CDR3 sequences. The leading ten clones occupy roughly 3% of the sample.

With regard to this clonotype: The clone's antigen remains unknown.

The chain links TRBV12-3 or TRBV12-4 with TRBJ1-4; TCRdb's D call, TRBD1, is unchecked because there is no DNA. Sequenced material: peripheral blood. This clonotype was sampled from a human donor with an autoimmune cytopenia or autoimmune hepatitis (not recorded which). The CDR3 protein sequence reads: CASTRAGVYEKLFF.